This T cell receptor beta chain comes out of a study of shared clonotypes between healthy human individuals. Across the study: There were three CD4 naive, three CD4 memory, two CD8 naive and one CD8 memory plates per donor. The study, taken as a whole, reports: Non-shared clonotypes had lower generation probabilities than clonotypes shared by all four sorted-subset donors.

Replicate sorted-subset PCRs were loaded with around 200 ng DNA, 30,000 to 35,000 T cell genomes. Using immunoSEQ multiplex PCR, the repertoire was profiled, and TCRdb retains in-frame clones only, with some absent. The sample consists of millions of clones, 90% to 95% of them appearing once. The naive CD8 fraction comprised CD45RO-negative cells positively selected for CCR7 and excluded terminally differentiated effector memory CD45RA+ cells. Healthy HIV-negative adults without recent acute infections or vaccinations served as donors. In regard to this clone: Its target is unknown. Other DNA sequences of this sample code for an identical CDR3.

The sample was naive CD8+ T cells from PBMCs. The receptor was derived from a man in his late teens or twenties in good health. Some clones in this sample may be carry-over from other donors' samples.

Here the CDR3 DNA reads TGCGCCAGCAGCTTGGAGGGCTATGGCTACACCTTC. Translation gives CASSLEGYGYTF. The V gene is TRBV5-1, the J gene TRBJ1-2; no clear D gene. Germline CDR1 SGHRS, CDR2 YFSETQ. V was clipped by 0 bases and J by 4 bases, with 4 bases between them. The CDR3 is 12 amino acids.